The 29 T cell receptor beta chains reported below all come from one sample, sequenced in a study of T-cell reconstitution after alpha-beta-depleted transplantation in children. Using unique molecular identifiers, the investigators prepared the TCRbeta library. One entry per CDR3 protein, called by TCRdb with MiXCR from the PCR reads. The sample lists 500,000 to 750,000 distinct CDR3 sequences; around 27% were seen once. The source material was PBMCs, sampled before TCRalphabeta/CD19-depleted stem cell transplant. These TCRs come from a boy less than two years old with Wiskott-Aldrich syndrome, due to receive a stem cell transplant.

In its sample, this clonotype was seen a few times. J is TRBJ2-1 and V is TRBV20-1; 7 bases map to TRBD2. V gave up 3 bases and J gave up 0 bases; unmatched junction bases: 14. CDR1 is DFQATT, CDR2 SNEGSKA, per germline (reference sequence). The CDR3 is 18 residues long. As DNA, the CDR3 is TGCAGTGCTAGTGGGCTAGCGGATATCGTTTACTCCTACAATGAGCAGTTCTTC. Amino acids: CSASGLADIVYSYNEQFF.

The chain employs TRBV28 and TRBJ2-1, with D tentatively TRBD1 or TRBD2 (6 bases each). The CDR3 sequence is 16 residues long. Trimming stripped 6 bases from V and 1 base from J, with 16 bases between. CDR1 is MDHEN and CDR2 is SYDVKM in the germline V gene. The CDR3 region is CASSSTGAGSYNEQFF. DNA of the CDR3: TGTGCCAGCAGCTCGACGGGGGCAGGGTCCTACAATGAGCAGTTCTTC.

J is TRBJ2-1 and V is TRBV12-3 or TRBV12-4; 9 nucleotides align to TRBD2. The CDR3 loop spans 18 amino acids. With 5 bases clipped from V and 4 bases from J, the junction kept 15 bases outside the gene matches. In nucleotides, the CDR3 is TGTGCCAGCAGTCCCCTTGGAGGGAAGCGGGAGGTGTACAATGAGCAGTTCTTC. It codes for CASSPLGGKREVYNEQFF.

The gene calls are TRBV28 and TRBJ2-7, with 7 bases identical to TRBD2. Germline CDR1 and CDR2: MDHEN and SYDVKM. J lost 3 bases, V lost 1 base, and 15 bases had no gene match. There are 18 residues in the CDR3. The CDR3 DNA reads TGTGCCAGCAGTTTATCTTATCCAGACCAGCGGGGTGACTACGAGCAGTACTTC. This sequence encodes CASSLSYPDQRGDYEQYF.

V usage is TRBV5-1 and J usage is TRBJ2-1; 13 bases fit TRBD2. The CDR3 is 18 residues long. Germline-derived CDR1 and CDR2 are SGHRS and YFSETQ. V was clipped by 3 bases and J by 0 bases; unmatched bases: 6. The CDR3 bases are TGCGCCAGCAGCTGGGGGACTAGCGGGATCAGCTCCTACAATGAGCAGTTCTTC. The encoded protein is CASSWGTSGISSYNEQFF.

This clonotype turned up a few times. The chain recombines TRBV4-2 with TRBJ2-5; D gene unclear. V was clipped by 3 bases and J by 3 bases, with 14 bases between them. The CDR3 covers 15 residues. CDR1 and CDR2 (germline): LGHNA, YNFKEQ. The CDR3 loop reads CASSQTGRIEETQYF. The CDR3 DNA sequence: TGTGCCAGCAGCCAGACTGGACGGATAGAAGAGACCCAGTACTTC.

The rearrangement joins TRBV2 to TRBJ2-3; D may be TRBD2 (7 bases). Trimming took off 7 bases at V and 7 bases at J, with 21 bases between the two ends. Germline CDR1 and CDR2: SNHLY and FYNNEI. The CDR3 consists of 15 residues. CDR3 in DNA: TGTGCCAGCAAGCCCCGAGAGGGGGGGAGGAATACGCAGTATTTT. It encodes CASKPREGGRNTQYF.

J is TRBJ2-3 and V is TRBV10-3, with a tentative D call TRBD2 (7 bases). This CDR3 has 14 amino acids. The V gene lost 5 bases and the J gene lost 0 bases, with 9 bases spanning the gap. CDR1 and CDR2 (germline): ENHRY, SYGVKD. This CDR3 is CAISRGASTDTQYF. CDR3 coding DNA: TGTGCCATCAGTCGGGGGGCGAGCACAGATACGCAGTATTTT.

This clonotype has more than one count but fewer than ten. J is TRBJ2-3 and V is TRBV7-2; TRBD1 or TRBD2 may be the D gene (7 bases each). The CDR3 has 17 residues. In germline, CDR1 is SGHTA, CDR2 FQGNSA. Trimming pared 2 bases from V and 6 bases from J, leaving 21 bases between. The chain's CDR3 is CASSLLGGAGAWDTQYF. The CDR3 nucleotides read TGTGCCAGCAGCTTATTAGGGGGCGCGGGAGCTTGGGATACGCAGTATTTT.

The chain couples TRBV5-1 to TRBJ2-5, with D uncertain. Germline CDR1 and CDR2: SGHRS and YFSETQ. V was cut by 4 bases and J by 2 bases, with 12 bases left in between. This CDR3 has 14 amino acids. CDR3 sequence reads: CASSTQGPQETQYF. The CDR3 DNA follows: TGCGCCAGCAGCACCCAAGGGCCTCAAGAGACCCAGTACTTC.

The chain links TRBV7-9 to TRBJ2-3; D unclear. The V and J ends lost 4 bases and 0 bases respectively, with 17 bases between them. The germline V gene encodes CDR1 SEHNR and CDR2 FQNEAQ (reference sequence). CDR3 length: 17 amino acids. The chain's CDR3 is CASSSSSAAASTDTQYF. CDR3 sequence (DNA): TGTGCCAGCAGCTCCTCCTCGGCGGCGGCTAGCACAGATACGCAGTATTTT.

The chain has TRBV7-2 and TRBJ2-3; unclear D gene. Trimming stripped 6 bases from V and 1 base from J, with 11 bases between. The CDR3 sequence is 14 residues long. In germline, CDR1 is SGHTA, CDR2 FQGNSA. This chain's CDR3 is CASSYRLGTDTQYF. The CDR3 DNA reads as TGTGCCAGCAGTTACCGACTGGGCACAGATACGCAGTATTTT. Full variable domain (rest looked up from reference TRBV7-2 and TRBJ2-3): GAGVSQSPSNKVTEKGKDVELRCDPISGHTALYWYRQSLGQGLEFLIYFQGNSAPDKSGLPSDRFSAERTGGSVSTLTIQRTQQEDSAVYLCASSYRLGTDTQYFGPGTRLTVL.

V gene TRBV7-2 combines with J gene TRBJ2-7; 11 bases line up with TRBD2. The germline V gene has CDR1 SGHTA and CDR2 FQGNSA. Losses at the gene ends were 1 base for V and 2 bases for J; bases not matched to a gene: 4. The CDR3 is 16 amino acids. The CDR3 here is CASSLVGTSGTYEQYF. The DNA for the CDR3 is TGTGCCAGCAGCTTAGTCGGGACTAGCGGTACCTACGAGCAGTACTTC.

This clonotype turned up a few times. V usage is TRBV5-1 and J usage is TRBJ2-1; 7 bases are a match to TRBD2. Germline loops: CDR1 SGHRS, CDR2 YFSETQ. V was clipped by 4 bases and J by 0 bases; unmatched bases: 16. CDR3 length: 19 amino acids. The CDR3 here is CASSPDLGGTKDSYNEQFF. The CDR3 DNA reads TGCGCCAGCAGCCCTGACTTGGGCGGGACTAAAGACTCCTACAATGAGCAGTTCTTC.

This clonotype occurred a few times. The chain uses TRBV30 and TRBJ2-2, with D unclear. The ends were cut back, 0 bases at V and 7 bases at J, with 3 bases in the middle. This CDR3 is built from 11 residues. Germline V gives CDR1 GTSNPN, CDR2 SVGIG (reference sequence). The CDR3 spells CAWSVGGELFF. The CDR3 coding sequence is TGTGCCTGGAGTGTAGGCGGGGAGCTGTTTTTT.

This chain connects TRBV20-1 to TRBJ1-1, with TRBD1 matching over 9 bases. Germline CDR1 is DFQATT and CDR2 is SNEGSKA (reference sequence). CDR3 length: 15 residues. After removal of 2 bases from V and 3 bases from J, the junction contained 7 bases not matched to a gene. CDR3 nucleotide sequence: TGCAGTGCTAGAAGGACAGGGGTTGGGCACACTGAAGCTTTCTTT. Translation gives CSARRTGVGHTEAFF.

This clonotype was detected a few times. V usage is TRBV7-3 and J usage is TRBJ2-7; D is ambiguous. Germline V gene data show CDR1 as SGHTA and CDR2 as FQGTGA. The CDR3 extends over 14 amino acids. The V and J ends lost 5 bases and 6 bases respectively, with 17 bases between them. The CDR3 is CASSATGRGSEQYF. The CDR3 coding sequence is TGTGCCAGCAGCGCAACCGGAAGAGGATCCGAGCAGTACTTC.

This sequence joins TRBV5-1 and TRBJ2-7; D is perhaps TRBD1 (6 bases). Per germline, CDR1 SGHRS and CDR2 YFSETQ. The CDR3 is 18 amino acids. Trimming stripped 2 bases from V and 0 bases from J, with 21 bases between. Written as DNA, the CDR3 is TGCGCCAGCAGCTTATACCCTATGGGCGGACAGTTCTCCTACGAGCAGTACTTC. Residues: CASSLYPMGGQFSYEQYF.

This clonotype was seen a few times. The chain links TRBV29-1 to TRBJ1-2; D unclear. Germline V gene lookup returns CDR1 SQVTM and CDR2 ANQGSEA. Trimming took off 5 bases at V and 3 bases at J, with 22 bases between the two ends. The CDR3 covers 16 residues. CDR3 sequence: CSVPVGRTPWDYGYTF. Written as DNA, the CDR3 is TGCAGCGTTCCGGTGGGAAGAACCCCCTGGGACTATGGCTACACCTTC.

A single count supports this clonotype. The chain employs TRBV20-1 and TRBJ2-7; 10 positions agree with TRBD1. CDR1 is DFQATT and CDR2 is SNEGSKA in the germline V gene (reference sequence). The CDR3 loop spans 12 amino acids. The junction had 7 bases not matched to a gene; V was cut back by 7 bases and J by 7 bases. CDR3 DNA sequence: TGCAGTGTTACGGGACAGGGGAAGGAGCAGTACTTC. It is translated as CSVTGQGKEQYF.

The chain uses TRBV20-1 and TRBJ1-4; TRBD1 aligns across 7 bases. The CDR3 extends over 14 amino acids. CDR1 is DFQATT, CDR2 SNEGSKA, per germline (reference sequence). J was trimmed by 7 bases and V by 2 bases; bases with no gene match: 7. CDR3 loop: CSARIAGTVEKLFF. Written as DNA, the CDR3 is TGCAGTGCTAGAATAGCCGGGACAGTTGAAAAACTGTTTTTT.

V usage is TRBV29-1 and J usage is TRBJ2-7, with 8 bases lining up with TRBD1. The junction had 17 bases not matched to a gene; V was cut back by 6 bases and J by 4 bases. From germline, CDR1 is SQVTM and CDR2 ANQGSEA. The CDR3 contains 16 residues. The CDR3 coding sequence is TGCAGCGTCGCGGCCAGTGACAGGGGACCAACTTACGAGCAGTACTTC. This translates into CSVAASDRGPTYEQYF.

The gene calls are TRBV5-1 and TRBJ2-3; TRBD2 aligns across 11 bases. The CDR3 consists of 16 residues. Germline assignment: CDR1 SGHRS and CDR2 YFSETQ. J lost 6 bases, V lost 0 bases, and 6 bases had no gene match. The CDR3 coding sequence is TGCGCCAGCAGCTTGGGATCTAGCGGGAGGTCTGATACGCAGTATTTT. This translates into CASSLGSSGRSDTQYF.

This clonotype was detected only a few times. Here the CDR3 reads CASTSAGAGNEQFF. CDR3 DNA: TGTGCCAGCACCTCGGCAGGGGCGGGGAATGAGCAGTTCTTC. V gene TRBV5-5 combines with J gene TRBJ2-1; D may match TRBD1 or TRBD2 (6 bases each). The V gene lost 6 bases and the J gene lost 7 bases, with 17 bases spanning the gap. Germline CDR1 and CDR2: SGHKS and YYEKEE (reference sequence). The CDR3 has 14 residues.

V usage is TRBV15 and J usage is TRBJ2-3; D unclear. Trimming removed 0 bases at V and 4 bases at J, with 11 bases between. CDR3 size: 15 residues. Germline-derived CDR1 and CDR2 are LNHNV and YYDKDF (reference sequence). CDR3 loop: CATSRDPLSADTQYF. The CDR3 DNA reads as TGTGCCACCAGCAGAGATCCTCTAAGCGCAGATACGCAGTATTTT.

The rearrangement uses TRBV20-1 and TRBJ2-1, with D possibly being TRBD1 (6 bases). The CDR3 is 14 residues long. V was shortened by 5 bases and J by 3 bases, with 14 bases between the two germline ends. Germline V CDR1 and CDR2: DFQATT, SNEGSKA (reference sequence). The chain's CDR3 is CSAGTGFNYNEQFF. The CDR3 coding sequence is TGCAGTGCTGGAACAGGGTTCAACTACAATGAGCAGTTCTTC.

This clonotype was detected a few times. This chain uses TRBV20-1 with TRBJ2-7; 8 bases are a match to TRBD2. The CDR3 covers 13 residues. Germline V lookup: CDR1 DFQATT, CDR2 SNEGSKA (reference sequence). V shed 3 bases and J 6 bases; nucleotides not matched to a gene: 7. The CDR3 DNA reads as TGCAGTGCTAGCTACGGGAGGGCCGCCGAGCAGTACTTC. It yields the protein CSASYGRAAEQYF.

This chain connects TRBV10-1 to TRBJ2-7; D is unresolved. The ends were cut back, 0 bases at V and 0 bases at J, with 9 bases in the middle. Germline assignment: CDR1 WNHNN and CDR2 SYGVQD (reference sequence). The CDR3 loop spans 15 amino acids. The CDR3 bases are TGCGCCAGCAGTGAGTCTACTGGCAGCTCCTACGAGCAGTACTTC. It encodes CASSESTGSSYEQYF.

This chain connects TRBV20-1 to TRBJ1-6, with 7 bases matching TRBD1. V lost 2 bases, J lost 8 bases, and 6 bases stayed unmatched. Germline V gene lookup returns CDR1 DFQATT and CDR2 SNEGSKA (reference sequence). The CDR3 has 14 amino acids. The CDR3 bases are TGCAGTGCTAGAAAGGGACAGATATATTCACCCCTCCACTTT. Translating gives CSARKGQIYSPLHF.